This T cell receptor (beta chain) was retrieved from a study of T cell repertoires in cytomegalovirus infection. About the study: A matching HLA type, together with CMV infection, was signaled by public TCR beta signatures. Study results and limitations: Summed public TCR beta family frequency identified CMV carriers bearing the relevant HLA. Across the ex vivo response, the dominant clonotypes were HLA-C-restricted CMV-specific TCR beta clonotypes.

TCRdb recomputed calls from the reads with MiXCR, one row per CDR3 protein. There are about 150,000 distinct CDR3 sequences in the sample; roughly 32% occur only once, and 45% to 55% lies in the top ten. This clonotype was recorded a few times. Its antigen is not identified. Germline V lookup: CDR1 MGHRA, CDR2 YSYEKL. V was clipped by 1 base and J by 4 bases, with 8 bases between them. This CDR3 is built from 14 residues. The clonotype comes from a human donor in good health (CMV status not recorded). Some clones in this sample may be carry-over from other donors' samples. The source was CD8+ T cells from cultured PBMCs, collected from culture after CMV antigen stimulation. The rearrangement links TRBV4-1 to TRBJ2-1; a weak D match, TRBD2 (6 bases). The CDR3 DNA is TGCGCCAGCAGCCAAGGGGGGGATTACAATGAGCAGTTCTTC. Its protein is CASSQGGDYNEQFF.